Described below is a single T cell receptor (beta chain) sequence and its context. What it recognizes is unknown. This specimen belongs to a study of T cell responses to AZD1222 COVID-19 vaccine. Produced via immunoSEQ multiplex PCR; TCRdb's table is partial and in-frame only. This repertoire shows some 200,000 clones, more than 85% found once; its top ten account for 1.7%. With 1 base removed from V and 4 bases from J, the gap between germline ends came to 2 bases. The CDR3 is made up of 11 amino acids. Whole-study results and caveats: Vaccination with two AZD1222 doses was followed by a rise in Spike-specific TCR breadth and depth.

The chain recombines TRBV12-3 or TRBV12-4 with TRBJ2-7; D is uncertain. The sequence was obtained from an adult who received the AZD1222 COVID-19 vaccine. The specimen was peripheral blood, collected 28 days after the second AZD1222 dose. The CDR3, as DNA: TGTGCCAGCAGTTTAGAATACGAGCAGTACTTC. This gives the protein CASSLEYEQYF.